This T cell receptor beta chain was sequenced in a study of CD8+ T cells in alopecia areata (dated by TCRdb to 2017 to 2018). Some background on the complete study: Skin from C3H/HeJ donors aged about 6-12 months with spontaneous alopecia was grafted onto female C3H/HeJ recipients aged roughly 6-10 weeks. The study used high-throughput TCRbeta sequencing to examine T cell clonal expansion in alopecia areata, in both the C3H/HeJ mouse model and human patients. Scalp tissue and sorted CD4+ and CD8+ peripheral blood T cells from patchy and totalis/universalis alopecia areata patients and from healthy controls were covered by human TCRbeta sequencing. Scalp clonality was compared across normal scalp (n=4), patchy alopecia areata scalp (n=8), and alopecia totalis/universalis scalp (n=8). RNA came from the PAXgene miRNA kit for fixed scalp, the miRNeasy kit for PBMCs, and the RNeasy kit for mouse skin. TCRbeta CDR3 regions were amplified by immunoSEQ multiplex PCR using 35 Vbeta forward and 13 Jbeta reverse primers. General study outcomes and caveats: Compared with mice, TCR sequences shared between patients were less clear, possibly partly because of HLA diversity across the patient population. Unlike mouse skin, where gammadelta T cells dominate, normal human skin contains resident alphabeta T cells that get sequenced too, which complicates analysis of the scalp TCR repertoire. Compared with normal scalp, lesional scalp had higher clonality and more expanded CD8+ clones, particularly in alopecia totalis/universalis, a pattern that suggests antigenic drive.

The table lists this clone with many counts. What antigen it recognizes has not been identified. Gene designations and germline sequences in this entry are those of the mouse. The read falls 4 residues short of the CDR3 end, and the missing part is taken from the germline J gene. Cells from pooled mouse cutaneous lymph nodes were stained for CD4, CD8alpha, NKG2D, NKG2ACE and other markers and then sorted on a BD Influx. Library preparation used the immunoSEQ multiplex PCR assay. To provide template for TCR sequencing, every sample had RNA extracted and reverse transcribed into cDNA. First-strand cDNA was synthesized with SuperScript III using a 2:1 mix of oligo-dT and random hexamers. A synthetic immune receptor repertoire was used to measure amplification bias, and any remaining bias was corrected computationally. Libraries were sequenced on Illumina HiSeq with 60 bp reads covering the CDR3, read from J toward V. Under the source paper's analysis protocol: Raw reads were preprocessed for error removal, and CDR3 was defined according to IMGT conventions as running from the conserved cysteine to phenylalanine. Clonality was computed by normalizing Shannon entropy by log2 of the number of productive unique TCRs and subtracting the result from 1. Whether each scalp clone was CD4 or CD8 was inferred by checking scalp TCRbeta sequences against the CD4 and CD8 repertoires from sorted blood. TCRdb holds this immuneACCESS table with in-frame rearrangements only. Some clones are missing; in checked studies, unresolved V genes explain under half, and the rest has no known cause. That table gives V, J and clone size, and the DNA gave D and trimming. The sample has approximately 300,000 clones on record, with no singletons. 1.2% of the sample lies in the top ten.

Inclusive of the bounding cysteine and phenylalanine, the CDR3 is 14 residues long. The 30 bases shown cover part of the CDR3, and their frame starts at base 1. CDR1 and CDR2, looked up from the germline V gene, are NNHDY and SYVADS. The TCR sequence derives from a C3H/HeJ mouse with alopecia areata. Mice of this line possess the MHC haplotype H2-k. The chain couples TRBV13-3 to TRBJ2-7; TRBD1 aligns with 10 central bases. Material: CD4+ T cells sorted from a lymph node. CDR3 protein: CASSDAGQGDEQYF. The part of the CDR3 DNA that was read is TGTGCCAGCAGTGATGCAGGACAGGGGGAT.